This TCR beta chain is from a study of identical twins. TCRdb passed the 5' RACE reads through MiXCR, listing each CDR3 protein once. In the table there are approximately 250,000 distinct CDR3 sequences, 6.5% to 8% of which are singletons. Germline V CDR1 and CDR2: MNHEY, SMNVEV (reference sequence). The CDR3 has 16 amino acids. V lost 6 bases and J lost 2, with 20 bases in between. The sample was also reused in another study, on T cells expressing NK-cell markers. That source reports: Sorting was restricted to alpha-beta TCR T cells by an anti-gamma-delta TCR antibody in several experiments.

The sample consisted of CD8+ T cells sorted from blood. The gene calls are TRBV27 and TRBJ2-7; tentatively, D is TRBD1 (5 bases). The source is a woman aged 18-30 years in good health. CDR3 in amino acids: CASSRTLSTGAYEQYF. The CDR3 nucleotides are TGTGCCAGCAGCCGTACCCTAAGTACAGGAGCCTACGAGCAGTACTTC.